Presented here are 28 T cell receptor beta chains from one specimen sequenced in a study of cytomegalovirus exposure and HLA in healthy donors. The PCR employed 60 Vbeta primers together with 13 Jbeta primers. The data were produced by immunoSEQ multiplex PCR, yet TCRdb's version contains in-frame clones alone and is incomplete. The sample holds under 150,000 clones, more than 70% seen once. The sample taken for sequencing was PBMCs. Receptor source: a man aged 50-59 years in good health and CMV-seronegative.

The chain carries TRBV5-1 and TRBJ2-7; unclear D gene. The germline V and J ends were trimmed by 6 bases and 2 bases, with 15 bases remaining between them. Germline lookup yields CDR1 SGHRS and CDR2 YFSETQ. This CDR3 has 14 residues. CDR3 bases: TGCGCCAGCAACCCGGCCTCCCAGGCCTACGAGCAGTACTTC. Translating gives CASNPASQAYEQYF.

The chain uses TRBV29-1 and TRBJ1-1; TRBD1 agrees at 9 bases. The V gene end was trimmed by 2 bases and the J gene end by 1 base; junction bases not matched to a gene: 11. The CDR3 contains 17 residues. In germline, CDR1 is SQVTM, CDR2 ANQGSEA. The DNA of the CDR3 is TGCAGCGTTGAAAGGAACAGGGGGCGTTTGGGGAACACTGAAGCTTTCTTT. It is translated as CSVERNRGRLGNTEAFF.

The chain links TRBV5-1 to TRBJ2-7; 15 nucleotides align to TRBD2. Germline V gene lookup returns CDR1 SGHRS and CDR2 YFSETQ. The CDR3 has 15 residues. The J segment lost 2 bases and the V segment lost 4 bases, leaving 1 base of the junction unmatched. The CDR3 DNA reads TGCGCCAGCAGCGGGACTAGCGGGGGGCCCTACGAGCAGTACTTC. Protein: CASSGTSGGPYEQYF.

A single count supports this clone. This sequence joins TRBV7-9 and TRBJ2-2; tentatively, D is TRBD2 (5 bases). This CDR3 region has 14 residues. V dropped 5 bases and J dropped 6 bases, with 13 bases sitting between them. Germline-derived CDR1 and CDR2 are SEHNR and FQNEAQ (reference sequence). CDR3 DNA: TGTGCCAGCAGCGCGGCGTCGGGGTCCGGGGAGCTGTTTTTT. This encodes CASSAASGSGELFF.

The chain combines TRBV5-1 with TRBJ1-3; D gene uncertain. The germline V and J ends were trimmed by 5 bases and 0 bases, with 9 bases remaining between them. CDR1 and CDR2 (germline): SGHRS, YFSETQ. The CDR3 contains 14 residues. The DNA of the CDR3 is TGCGCCAGCAGGGACTTGAGCTCTGGAAACACCATATATTTT. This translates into CASRDLSSGNTIYF.

The CDR3 region is CSAPLVRGRTDTQYF. DNA of the CDR3: TGCAGCGCCCCCCTGGTGCGGGGGCGGACAGATACGCAGTATTTT. The V gene is TRBV29-1, the J gene TRBJ2-3; D might be TRBD2 (7 bases). Between the trimmed V and J ends, which lost 7 bases and 3 bases, there was a span of 20 bases. The CDR3 sequence is 15 residues long. Germline V CDR1 and CDR2: SQVTM, ANQGSEA.

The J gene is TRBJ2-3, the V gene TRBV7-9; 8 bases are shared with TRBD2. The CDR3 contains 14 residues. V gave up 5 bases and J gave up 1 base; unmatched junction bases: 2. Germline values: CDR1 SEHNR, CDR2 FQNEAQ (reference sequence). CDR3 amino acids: CASSTTSGTDTQYF. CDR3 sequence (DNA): TGTGCCAGCAGCACGACTAGCGGCACAGATACGCAGTATTTT.

The CDR3 reads CASSVGASGGAETQYF. The CDR3, as DNA: TGTGCCAGCAGCGTAGGAGCGAGCGGGGGGGCAGAGACCCAGTACTTC. V gene TRBV9 combines with J gene TRBJ2-5; 10 nucleotides align to TRBD2. CDR1 is SGDLS and CDR2 is YYNGEE in the germline V gene. The CDR3 extends over 16 amino acids. V lost 0 bases, J lost 4 bases, and 6 bases stayed unmatched.

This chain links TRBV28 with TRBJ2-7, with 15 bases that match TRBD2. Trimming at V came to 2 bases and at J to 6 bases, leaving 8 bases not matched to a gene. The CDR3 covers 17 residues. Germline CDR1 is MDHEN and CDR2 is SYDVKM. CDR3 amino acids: CASSLPQGTSGGREQYF. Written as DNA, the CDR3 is TGTGCCAGCAGTTTACCCCAAGGGACTAGCGGGGGGCGCGAGCAGTACTTC. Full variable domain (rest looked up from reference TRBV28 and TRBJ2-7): DVKVTQSSRYLVKRTGEKVFLECVQDMDHENMFWYRQDPGLGLRLIYFSYDVKMKEKGDIPEGYSVSREKKERFSLILESASTNQTSMYLCASSLPQGTSGGREQYFGPGTRLTVT.

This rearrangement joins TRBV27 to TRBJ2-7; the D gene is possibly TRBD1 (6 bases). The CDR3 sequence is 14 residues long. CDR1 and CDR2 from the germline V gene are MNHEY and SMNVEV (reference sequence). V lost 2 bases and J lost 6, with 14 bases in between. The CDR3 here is CASSLTGGPTEQYF. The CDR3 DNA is TGTGCCAGCAGTTTAACTGGGGGCCCGACCGAGCAGTACTTC.

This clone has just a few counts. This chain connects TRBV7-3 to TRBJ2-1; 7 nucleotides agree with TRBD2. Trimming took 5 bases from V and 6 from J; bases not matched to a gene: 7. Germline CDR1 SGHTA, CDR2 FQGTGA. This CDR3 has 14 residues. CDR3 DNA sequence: TGTGCCAGCAGCCCCGGACTAGTACGCAATGAGCAGTTCTTC. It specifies CASSPGLVRNEQFF. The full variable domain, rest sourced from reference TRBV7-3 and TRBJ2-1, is GAGVSQTPSNKVTEKGKYVELRCDPISGHTALYWYRQSLGQGPEFLIYFQGTGAADDSGLPNDRFFAVRPEGSVSTLKIQRTERGDSAVYLCASSPGLVRNEQFFGPGTRLTVL.

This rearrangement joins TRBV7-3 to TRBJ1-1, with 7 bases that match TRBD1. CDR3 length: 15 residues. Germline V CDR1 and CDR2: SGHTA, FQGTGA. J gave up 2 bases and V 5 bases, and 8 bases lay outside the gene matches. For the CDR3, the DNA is TGTGCCAGCAGCCTTACAGGGGTCTCTAACACTGAAGCTTTCTTT. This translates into CASSLTGVSNTEAFF.

The DNA of the CDR3 is TGTGCCAGTAGTGCCGGGACTAGCGGGAGCTCTGAGCAGTACTTC. As protein: CASSAGTSGSSEQYF. The chain is built from TRBV19 and TRBJ2-7; TRBD2 agrees at 14 bases. This CDR3 is 15 amino acids long. Germline CDR1 and CDR2: LNHDA and SQIVND (reference sequence). The ends lost 5 bases at V and 7 bases at J; junction bases unmatched: 7.

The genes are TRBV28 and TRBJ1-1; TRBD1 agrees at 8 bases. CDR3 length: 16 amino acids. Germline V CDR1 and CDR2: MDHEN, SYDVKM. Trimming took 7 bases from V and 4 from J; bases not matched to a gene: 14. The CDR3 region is CASTEARTGWVTEAFF. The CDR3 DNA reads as TGTGCCAGCACCGAGGCCAGGACAGGGTGGGTCACTGAAGCTTTCTTT.

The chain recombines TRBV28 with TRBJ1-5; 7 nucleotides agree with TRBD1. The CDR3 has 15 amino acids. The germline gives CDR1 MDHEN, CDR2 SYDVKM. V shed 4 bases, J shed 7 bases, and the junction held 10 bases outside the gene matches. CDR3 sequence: CASSSADRVGQPQHF. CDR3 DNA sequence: TGTGCCAGCAGTTCGGCCGACAGGGTGGGCCAGCCCCAGCATTTT.

In DNA form, the CDR3 reads TGTGCCAGCAGCGTAGAACCAGCGGGGGGACCCACAGATACGCAGTATTTT. Protein sequence: CASSVEPAGGPTDTQYF. The rearrangement joins TRBV9 to TRBJ2-3; 9 nucleotides match TRBD2. CDR3 length equals 17 residues. Germline CDR1 SGDLS, CDR2 YYNGEE. V was pared by 0 bases and J by 2 bases, with 7 bases of the junction left unmatched.

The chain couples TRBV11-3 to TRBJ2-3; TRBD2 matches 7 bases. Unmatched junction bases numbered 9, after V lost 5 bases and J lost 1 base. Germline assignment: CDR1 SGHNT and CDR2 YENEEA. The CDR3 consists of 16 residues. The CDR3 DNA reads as TGTGCCAGCAGCCCATTCGGGGGGTATGGCACAGATACGCAGTATTTT. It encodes CASSPFGGYGTDTQYF.

The CDR3 nucleotides are TGTGCCAGCAGGACTAGCGGGAGTGCCGGGGAGCTGTTTTTT. It codes for CASRTSGSAGELFF. The chain joins TRBV27 to TRBJ2-2; 12 nucleotides align to TRBD2. This CDR3 region has 14 residues. Germline values: CDR1 MNHEY, CDR2 SMNVEV (reference sequence). Trimming at V came to 6 bases and at J to 6 bases, leaving 2 bases not matched to a gene.

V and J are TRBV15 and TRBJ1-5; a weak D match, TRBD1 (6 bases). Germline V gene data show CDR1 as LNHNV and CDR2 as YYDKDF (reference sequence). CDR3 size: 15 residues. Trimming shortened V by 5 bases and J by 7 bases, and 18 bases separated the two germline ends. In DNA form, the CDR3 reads TGTGCCACCAGCCGCACCTCGGACAGTGGGCAGCCCCAGCATTTT. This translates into CATSRTSDSGQPQHF.

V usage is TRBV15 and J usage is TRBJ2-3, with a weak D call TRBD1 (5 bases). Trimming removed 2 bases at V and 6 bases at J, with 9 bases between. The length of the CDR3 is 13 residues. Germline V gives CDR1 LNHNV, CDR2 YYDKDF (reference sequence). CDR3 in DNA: TGTGCCACCAGCAGAAAAAACAGGGATACGCAGTATTTT. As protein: CATSRKNRDTQYF.

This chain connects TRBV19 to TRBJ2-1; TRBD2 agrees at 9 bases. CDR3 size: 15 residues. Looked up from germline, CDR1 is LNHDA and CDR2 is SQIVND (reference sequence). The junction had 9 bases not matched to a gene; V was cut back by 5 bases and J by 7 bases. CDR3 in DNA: TGTGCCAGTAGTCGGGGGCTAGCGGGACCTAATGAGCAGTTCTTC. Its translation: CASSRGLAGPNEQFF.

The CDR3 sequence is CASSLEAAEGEKLFF. CDR3 nucleotide sequence: TGCGCCAGCAGCTTGGAAGCAGCGGAGGGGGAAAAACTGTTTTTT. The chain couples TRBV5-1 to TRBJ1-4; D perhaps matches TRBD1 (5 bases). Deletions cut 0 bases from V and 8 bases from J, with 14 bases between. This CDR3 spans 15 amino acids. CDR1 and CDR2 (germline): SGHRS, YFSETQ.

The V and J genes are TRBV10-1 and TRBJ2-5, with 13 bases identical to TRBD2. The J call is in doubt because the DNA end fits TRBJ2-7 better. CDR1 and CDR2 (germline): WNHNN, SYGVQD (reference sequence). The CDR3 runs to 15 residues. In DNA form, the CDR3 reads TGCGCCAGCAGTGGCTTCGGACTAGCGGGAGCCGAGCAGTACTTC. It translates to CASSGFGLAGAEQYF.

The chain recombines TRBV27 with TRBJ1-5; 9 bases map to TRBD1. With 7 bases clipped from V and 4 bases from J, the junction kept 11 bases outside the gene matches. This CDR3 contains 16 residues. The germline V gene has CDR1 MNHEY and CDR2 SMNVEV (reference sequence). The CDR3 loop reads CASNLRGGQGNQPQHF. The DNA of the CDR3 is TGTGCCAGCAACCTTAGGGGAGGACAGGGGAATCAGCCCCAGCATTTT.

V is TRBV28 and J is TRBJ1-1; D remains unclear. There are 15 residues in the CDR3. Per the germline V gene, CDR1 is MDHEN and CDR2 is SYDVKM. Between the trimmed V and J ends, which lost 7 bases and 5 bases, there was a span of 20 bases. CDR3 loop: CASTPLDSPGTEAFF. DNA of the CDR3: TGTGCCAGCACCCCTCTGGACTCCCCGGGGACTGAAGCTTTCTTT.

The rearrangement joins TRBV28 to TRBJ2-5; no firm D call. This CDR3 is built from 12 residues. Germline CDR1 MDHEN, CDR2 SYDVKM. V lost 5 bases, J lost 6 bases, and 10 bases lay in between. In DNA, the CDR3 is TGTGCCAGCAGTACCCACAAGAAGACCCAGTACTTC. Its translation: CASSTHKKTQYF.

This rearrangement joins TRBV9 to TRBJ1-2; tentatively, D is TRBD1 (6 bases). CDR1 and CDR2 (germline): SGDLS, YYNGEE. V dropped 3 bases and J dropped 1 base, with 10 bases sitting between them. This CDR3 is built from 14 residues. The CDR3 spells CASSASGDNYGYTF. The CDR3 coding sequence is TGTGCCAGCAGCGCCTCAGGGGATAACTATGGCTACACCTTC.

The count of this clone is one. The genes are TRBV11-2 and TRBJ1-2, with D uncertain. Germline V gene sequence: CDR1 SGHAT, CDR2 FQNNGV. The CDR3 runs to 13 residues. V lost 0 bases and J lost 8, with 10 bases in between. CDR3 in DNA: TGTGCCAGCAGCTTAGAGGGCATAGGAGGCTACACCTTC. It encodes CASSLEGIGGYTF.